This T cell receptor beta chain came from a study of blood T cells in healthy people across ages. A second roughly 6 to 12 cycle PCR used barcoded and J-beta primers. A template-switch adaptor with 12 random nucleotides tagged each cDNA molecule. TCRdb ran MiXCR on the 5' RACE reads and lists one entry per CDR3 protein. The sample lists 950,000 to 1,200,000 distinct CDR3 sequences, 35% to 45% occurring once. Germline loops: CDR1 SEHNR, CDR2 FQNEAQ (reference sequence). The CDR3 contains 15 residues. Trimming cost V 5 bases and J 0 bases, with 10 bases left between them. Investigators took about 9.4 milliliters of peripheral blood from every donor. No fewer than 5 micrograms of total RNA were isolated from every sample.

The receptor comes from a young man in good health. Sample: blood. The chain has TRBV7-9 and TRBJ1-4, with D possibly being TRBD1 (5 bases). The CDR3 region is CASSILRATNEKLFF. The CDR3 DNA follows: TGTGCCAGCAGCATCCTCAGGGCAACTAATGAAAAACTGTTTTTT.